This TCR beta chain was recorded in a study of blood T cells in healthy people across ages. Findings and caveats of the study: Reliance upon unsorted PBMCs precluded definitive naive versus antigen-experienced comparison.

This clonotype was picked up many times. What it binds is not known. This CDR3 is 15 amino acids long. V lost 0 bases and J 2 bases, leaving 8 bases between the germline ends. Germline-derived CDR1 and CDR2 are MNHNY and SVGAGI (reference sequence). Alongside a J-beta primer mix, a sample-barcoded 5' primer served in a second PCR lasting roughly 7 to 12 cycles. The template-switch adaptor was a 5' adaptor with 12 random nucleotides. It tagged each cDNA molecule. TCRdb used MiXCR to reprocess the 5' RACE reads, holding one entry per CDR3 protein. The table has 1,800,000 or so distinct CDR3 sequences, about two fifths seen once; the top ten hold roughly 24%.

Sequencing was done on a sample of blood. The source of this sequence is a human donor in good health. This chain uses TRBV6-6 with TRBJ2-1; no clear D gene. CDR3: CASSYSHSTYNEQFF. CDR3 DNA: TGTGCCAGCAGTTACTCTCACTCTACCTACAATGAGCAGTTCTTC.